The 20 T cell receptor beta chains reported below all come from one sample, sequenced in a study of T cell responses to AZD1222 COVID-19 vaccine. Data came from immunoSEQ multiplex PCR; TCRdb stores just in-frame clones and leaves some out. The sample holds over 150,000 clones, 85% to 95% seen once. The sample was peripheral blood, taken 28 days after the second dose of the MenACWY control vaccine. The source of these receptors is an adult who received the MenACWY meningococcal vaccine as a control.

This rearrangement joins TRBV6-5 to TRBJ2-5, with D tentatively TRBD1 or TRBD2 (7 bases each). CDR1 and CDR2 from the germline V gene are MNHEY and SVGAGI. The CDR3 sequence is 15 residues long. V lost 5 bases to trimming and J lost 2 bases, with 15 bases between them. The CDR3 coding sequence is TGTGCCAGCAGTCAGGGGGGGCTGGTACAAGAGACCCAGTACTTC. It is translated as CASSQGGLVQETQYF.

This clone showed up just once. This chain links TRBV3-1 (or the pseudogene TRBV3-2) with TRBJ1-1; D is undetermined. CDR3 length: 14 amino acids. The germline CDR1 and CDR2 sequences are LGHDT and YNNKEL (reference sequence). The V end lost 4 bases, the J end lost 5 bases, and 14 bases lay between the germline ends. CDR3 sequence (DNA): TGTGCCAGCAGCCTCGTACCCCCGGCTACTGAAGCTTTCTTT. It is translated as CASSLVPPATEAFF.

The V call is TRBV2, the J call TRBJ2-5; 10 positions agree with TRBD1. The CDR3 consists of 15 residues. Trimming at V came to 6 bases and at J to 5 bases, leaving 9 bases not matched to a gene. Per germline, CDR1 SNHLY and CDR2 FYNNEI. The CDR3 sequence is CASSLTGGALETQYF. The DNA for the CDR3 is TGTGCCAGCAGCCTGACAGGGGGCGCACTGGAGACCCAGTACTTC.

The CDR3 reads CASSFGTGANTEAFF. Written as DNA, the CDR3 is TGTGCCAGCAGCTTTGGTACAGGGGCGAACACTGAAGCTTTCTTT. This chain uses TRBV5-6 with TRBJ1-1; 7 bases match TRBD1. CDR1 SGHDT and CDR2 YYEEEE come from the germline V gene. This CDR3 has 15 amino acids. V shed 2 bases, J shed 1 base, and the junction held 5 bases outside the gene matches.

The chain recombines TRBV19 with TRBJ1-2; D is unclear. The V end was cut by 3 bases, the J end by 6 bases, with 14 bases between. The germline gives CDR1 LNHDA, CDR2 SQIVND (reference sequence). The CDR3 contains 14 residues. The CDR3 nucleotides are TGTGCCAGTAGTATCCTAGGCAGAGACGATGGCTACACCTTC. Translating it yields CASSILGRDDGYTF.

The J gene is TRBJ2-7, the V gene TRBV2; D possibly uses TRBD1 or TRBD2 (5 bases each). This CDR3 is built from 12 residues. Per germline, CDR1 SNHLY and CDR2 FYNNEI. V lost 11 bases, J lost 1 base, and 12 bases lay in between. The CDR3 nucleotides read TGTGCCTCTCTGGGGGAGTCCTACGAGCAGTACTTC. The encoded protein is CASLGESYEQYF.

The chain carries TRBV11-2 and TRBJ2-1, with TRBD2 matching over 13 bases. This CDR3 is 15 amino acids long. CDR1 SGHAT and CDR2 FQNNGV come from the germline V gene. V shed 5 bases and J 10 bases; nucleotides not matched to a gene: 8. As DNA, the CDR3 is TGTGCCAGCAGCCCAACTAGCGGGGGGGCCTTAGAGCAGTTCTTC. Protein: CASSPTSGGALEQFF.

The chain combines TRBV28 with TRBJ2-6; D is undetermined. CDR3 size: 15 residues. The germline V gene has CDR1 MDHEN and CDR2 SYDVKM. V was cut by 2 bases and J by 1 base, with 6 bases left in between. The chain's CDR3 is CASSLRLSGANVLTF. In DNA form, the CDR3 reads TGTGCCAGCAGTTTACGGTTATCTGGGGCCAACGTCCTGACTTTC.

This clone showed up just once. The chain links TRBV18 to TRBJ1-1; TRBD1 agrees at 9 bases. The CDR3 is made up of 14 amino acids. Per the germline V gene, CDR1 is KGHSH and CDR2 is LQKENI. V was pared by 3 bases and J by 6 bases, with 5 bases of the junction left unmatched. The CDR3 coding sequence is TGTGCCAGCTCACCGGGGGACAGGGTGGCTGAAGCTTTCTTT. Protein: CASSPGDRVAEAFF.

The rearrangement joins TRBV15 to TRBJ1-1; D might be TRBD1 (6 bases). CDR1 and CDR2 from the germline V gene are LNHNV and YYDKDF (reference sequence). CDR3 length: 14 amino acids. With 0 bases removed from V and 4 bases from J, the gap between germline ends came to 9 bases. CDR3 coding DNA: TGTGCCACCAGCAGAGATCGGGGGGCCACTGAAGCTTTCTTT. Encoded protein: CATSRDRGATEAFF.

The CDR3 DNA follows: TGTGCCAGCAGCTTAACACAGGGGGTAGGCGAGCAGTACTTC. It codes for CASSLTQGVGEQYF. This rearrangement joins TRBV11-2 to TRBJ2-7, with 8 nucleotides matching TRBD1. The germline V gene encodes CDR1 SGHAT and CDR2 FQNNGV. V lost 2 bases to trimming and J lost 6 bases; unmatched junction nucleotides: 6. The CDR3 loop spans 14 amino acids.

V usage is TRBV28 and J usage is TRBJ1-5; D not certain. Germline assignment: CDR1 MDHEN and CDR2 SYDVKM. Trimming pared 3 bases from V and 6 bases from J, leaving 6 bases between. CDR3 length equals 12 residues. CDR3 loop: CASSFGPQPQHF. The CDR3 nucleotides are TGTGCCAGCAGTTTCGGACCTCAGCCCCAGCATTTT.

The chain joins TRBV5-5 to TRBJ1-5; D is perhaps TRBD1 (5 bases). Trimming shortened V by 4 bases and J by 7 bases, and 12 bases separated the two germline ends. The CDR3 runs to 13 residues. Germline-derived CDR1 and CDR2 are SGHKS and YYEKEE (reference sequence). CDR3 DNA: TGTGCCAGCAGCCTTCAGGGCGGCCAGCCCCAGCATTTT. Its protein product is CASSLQGGQPQHF. The whole variable domain, filled in from reference TRBV5-5 and TRBJ1-5, reads DAGVTQSPTHLIKTRGQQVTLRCSPISGHKSVSWYQQVLGQGPQFIFQYYEKEERGRGNFPDRFSARQFPNYSSELNVNALLLGDSALYLCASSLQGGQPQHFGDGTRLSIL.

The chain's CDR3 is CASGEGYNQPQHF. The CDR3 DNA reads as TGTGCCAGCGGAGAGGGTTACAATCAGCCCCAGCATTTT. The rearrangement joins TRBV2 to TRBJ1-5; the D is unclear. This CDR3 region has 13 residues. Between the trimmed V and J ends, which lost 8 bases and 3 bases, there was a span of 11 bases. Germline values: CDR1 SNHLY, CDR2 FYNNEI.

The V gene is TRBV30, the J gene TRBJ1-3; 11 nucleotides align to TRBD1. The CDR3 covers 21 residues. The V gene's germline CDR1 is GTSNPN and CDR2 SVGIG (reference sequence). J was trimmed by 4 bases and V by 1 base; bases with no gene match: 21. The CDR3, as DNA: TGTGCCTGGAGTGCCAAAATGGGGTCCGGGACAGGGGGTTTTATAGGAAACACCATATATTTT. Residues: CAWSAKMGSGTGGFIGNTIYF.

J is TRBJ1-2 and V is TRBV25-1; D gene uncertain. In germline, CDR1 is MGHDK, CDR2 SYGVNS. Trimming shortened V by 2 bases and J by 4 bases, and 14 bases separated the two germline ends. The CDR3 runs to 15 residues. In DNA form, the CDR3 reads TGTGCCAGCAGTGAAGGGGTTGCCACGACCTATGGCTACACCTTC. Translated: CASSEGVATTYGYTF.

The chain is built from TRBV20-1 and TRBJ1-2; D not resolved. Germline V gene lookup returns CDR1 DFQATT and CDR2 SNEGSKA (reference sequence). The V and J ends lost 2 bases and 5 bases respectively, with 6 bases between them. The CDR3 consists of 11 residues. DNA for the CDR3: TGCAGTGCTAGAATAGGGTATGGCTACACCTTC. It yields the protein CSARIGYGYTF.

The chain joins TRBV6-1 to TRBJ1-5; D unresolved. V dropped 2 bases and J dropped 3 bases, with 14 bases sitting between them. Germline CDR1 and CDR2: MNHNS and SASEGT. The CDR3 loop spans 16 amino acids. CDR3 sequence (DNA): TGTGCCAGCAGTGAACCCCAAAGATCCGCCAATCAGCCCCAGCATTTT. It yields the protein CASSEPQRSANQPQHF.

V and J are TRBV5-5 and TRBJ1-5; a weak D match, TRBD1 (5 bases). Trimming cost V 7 bases and J 5 bases, with 13 bases left between them. There are 13 residues in the CDR3. CDR1 is SGHKS, CDR2 YYEKEE, per germline (reference sequence). CDR3 coding DNA: TGTGCCAGCCGTGGGGCCCAAGATCAGCCCCAGCATTTT. This sequence encodes CASRGAQDQPQHF.

This chain uses TRBV19 with TRBJ1-2, with 8 positions matching TRBD1. This CDR3 has 12 residues. Per the germline V gene, CDR1 is LNHDA and CDR2 is SQIVND (reference sequence). Trimming took 6 bases from V and 4 from J; bases not matched to a gene: 1. CDR3 bases: TGTGCCAGTAGAACAGGGGGCTATGGCTACACCTTC. The encoded protein is CASRTGGYGYTF.